The clone carrying this TCR beta chain was observed once. The data stem from a study of blood T cell repertoires in COVID-19. Study information: The origin of the acute and convalescent COVID-19 samples was the United States, Italy and Spain.

The CDR3 contains 18 residues. Germline assignment: CDR1 LNHDA and CDR2 SQIVND (reference sequence). Losses at the gene ends were 3 bases for V and 0 bases for J; bases not matched to a gene: 10. The data were produced by immunoSEQ multiplex PCR, yet TCRdb's version contains in-frame clones alone and is incomplete. The profile shows some 170,000 clones, about 75% of them singletons. This chain uses TRBV19 with TRBJ1-3; TRBD1 matches at 8 bases. Sequenced: peripheral blood. The receptor was isolated from a woman aged 45-60 years with active or convalescent COVID-19. CDR3 protein: CASSISGGYFSSGNTIYF. CDR3 DNA sequence: TGTGCCAGTAGTATCTCAGGGGGCTATTTCAGCTCTGGAAACACCATATATTTT. Variable domain in full (rest from reference TRBV19 and TRBJ1-3): DGGITQSPKYLFRKEGQNVTLSCEQNLNHDAMYWYRQDPGQGLRLIYYSQIVNDFQKGDIAEGYSVSREKKESFPLTVTSAQKNPTAFYLCASSISGGYFSSGNTIYFGEGSWLTVV.